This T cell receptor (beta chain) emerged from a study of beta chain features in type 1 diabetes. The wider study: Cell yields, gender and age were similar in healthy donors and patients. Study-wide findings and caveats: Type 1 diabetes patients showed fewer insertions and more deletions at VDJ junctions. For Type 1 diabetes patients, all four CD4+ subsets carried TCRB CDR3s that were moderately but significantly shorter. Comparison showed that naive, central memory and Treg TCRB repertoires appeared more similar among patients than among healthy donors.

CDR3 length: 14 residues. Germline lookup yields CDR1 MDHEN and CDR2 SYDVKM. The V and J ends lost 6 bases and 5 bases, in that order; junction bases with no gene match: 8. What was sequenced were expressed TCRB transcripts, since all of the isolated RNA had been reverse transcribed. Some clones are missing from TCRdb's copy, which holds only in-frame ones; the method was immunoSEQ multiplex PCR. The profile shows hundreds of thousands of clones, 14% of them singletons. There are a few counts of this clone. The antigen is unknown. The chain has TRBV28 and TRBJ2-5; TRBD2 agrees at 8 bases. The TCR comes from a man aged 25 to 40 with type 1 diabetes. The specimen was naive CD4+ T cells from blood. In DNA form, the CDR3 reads TGTGCCAGCAGGTCCCAAGGCGGGGGGGAGACCCAGTACTTC. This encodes CASRSQGGGETQYF.